This T cell receptor beta chain was identified in a study of CD8 T cells in Susac syndrome. TCR beta sequences were obtained from blood CD8+ and CD4+ T cells. Multiple sclerosis controls were treatment-naive patients with stable or active relapsing-remitting disease. FACS enriched CD8+ TEMRA cells, while bulk CD8+ and CD4+ were negatively isolated. Random-hexamer reverse transcription was applied to roughly 0.5 to 1 ug RNA. A multiplex approach, immunoSEQ multiplex PCR, amplified TCR beta CDR3 across 54 Vbeta and 13 Jbeta. TCRdb re-analysed the immunoSEQ multiplex PCR reads in MiXCR, keeping a single row per CDR3 protein. The sample includes about 200,000 distinct CDR3 sequences, about 96% of them seen just once. The specimen sequenced was CD4+ T cells from PBMCs. The receptor comes from a human donor with multiple sclerosis.

Written as DNA, the CDR3 is TGTGCCAGCAGCTTAGGGAACAGGGAGGCGCGTTCGGAGACCCAGTACTTC. Translated, it gives CASSLGNREARSETQYF. V and J are TRBV5-4 and TRBJ2-5; D possibly matches TRBD1 or TRBD2 (6 bases each). The CDR3 length is 17 residues. The ends were cut back, 2 bases at V and 5 bases at J, with 22 bases in the middle. From germline, CDR1 is SGHNT and CDR2 YYREEE (reference sequence).